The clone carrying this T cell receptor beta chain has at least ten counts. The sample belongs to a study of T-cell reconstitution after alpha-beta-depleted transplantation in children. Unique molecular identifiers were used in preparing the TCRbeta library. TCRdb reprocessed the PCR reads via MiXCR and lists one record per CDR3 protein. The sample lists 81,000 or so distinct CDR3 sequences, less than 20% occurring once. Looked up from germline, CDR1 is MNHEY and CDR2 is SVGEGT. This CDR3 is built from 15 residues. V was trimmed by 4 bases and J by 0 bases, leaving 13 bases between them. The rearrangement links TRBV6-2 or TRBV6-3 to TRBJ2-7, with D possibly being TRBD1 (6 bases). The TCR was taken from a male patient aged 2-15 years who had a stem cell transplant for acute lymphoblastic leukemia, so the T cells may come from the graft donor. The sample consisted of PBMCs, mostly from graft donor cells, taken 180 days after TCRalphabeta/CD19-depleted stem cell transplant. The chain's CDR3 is CASSSGQYPSYEQYF. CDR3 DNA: TGTGCCAGCAGTTCCGGACAGTACCCCTCCTACGAGCAGTACTTC.